Below are 4 T cell receptor beta chains sequenced from a single sample in a study of blood T cell repertoires in COVID-19. The repertoire was sequenced with immunoSEQ multiplex PCR; TCRdb's copy has only in-frame clones and lacks some. The sample carries about 360,000 clones, 75% to 90% recorded once. The sample consisted of peripheral blood. The receptors here all came from a woman in her fifties or sixties with COVID-19, enrolled during active disease.

The genes are TRBV6-2 or TRBV6-3 and TRBJ1-5, with D unclear. The V gene's germline CDR1 is MNHEY and CDR2 SVGEGT. The CDR3 loop spans 11 amino acids. Trimming took off 4 bases at V and 9 bases at J, with 7 bases between the two ends. CDR3 nucleotide sequence: TGTGCCAGCAGTTGGAGTGGGCCCCAGCATTTT. Translated: CASSWSGPQHF.

The chain carries TRBV11-3 and TRBJ2-1; possible D gene TRBD2, 7 bases. The CDR3 sequence is 15 residues long. Germline V gene lookup returns CDR1 SGHNT and CDR2 YENEEA. Trimming pared 2 bases from V and 8 bases from J, leaving 16 bases between. The CDR3, as DNA: TGTGCCAGCAGCTTACGAGGGGGGGCCTATGATGAGCAGTTCTTC. Amino acid sequence: CASSLRGGAYDEQFF.

The genes are TRBV5-8 and TRBJ1-6, with D tentatively TRBD1 (6 bases). This CDR3 is built from 14 residues. Between the trimmed V and J ends, which lost 0 bases and 6 bases, there was a span of 7 bases. Per germline, CDR1 SGHTS and CDR2 YDEGEE. For the CDR3, the DNA is TGTGCCAGCAGCTTGGCAGGGGTTAATTCACCCCTCCACTTT. Protein sequence: CASSLAGVNSPLHF.

In nucleotides, the CDR3 is TGTGCCAGCAGCGTTCGTCAAGCCAAAGAGACCCAGTACTTC. Protein: CASSVRQAKETQYF. V gene TRBV9 combines with J gene TRBJ2-5; D not resolved. V shed 2 bases and J shed 3 bases, with 11 bases lying between them. The CDR3 covers 14 residues. The V gene's germline CDR1 is SGDLS and CDR2 YYNGEE.